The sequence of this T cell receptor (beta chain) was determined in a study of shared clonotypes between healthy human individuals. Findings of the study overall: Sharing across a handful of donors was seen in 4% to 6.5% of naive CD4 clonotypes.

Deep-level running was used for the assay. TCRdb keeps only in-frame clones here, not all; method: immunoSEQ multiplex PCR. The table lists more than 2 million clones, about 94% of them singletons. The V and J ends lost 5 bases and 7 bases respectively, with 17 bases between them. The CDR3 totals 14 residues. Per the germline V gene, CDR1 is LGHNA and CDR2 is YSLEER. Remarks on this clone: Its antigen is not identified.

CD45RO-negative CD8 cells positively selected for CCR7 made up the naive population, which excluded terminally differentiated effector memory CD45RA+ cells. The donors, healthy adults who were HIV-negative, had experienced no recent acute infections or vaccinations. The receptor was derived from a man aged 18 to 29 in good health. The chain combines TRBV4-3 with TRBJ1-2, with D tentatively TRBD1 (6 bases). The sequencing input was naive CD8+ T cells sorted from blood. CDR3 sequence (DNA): TGCGCCAGCAGCGCAACAGGGATTGTTCGTGGCTACACCTTC. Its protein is CASSATGIVRGYTF.